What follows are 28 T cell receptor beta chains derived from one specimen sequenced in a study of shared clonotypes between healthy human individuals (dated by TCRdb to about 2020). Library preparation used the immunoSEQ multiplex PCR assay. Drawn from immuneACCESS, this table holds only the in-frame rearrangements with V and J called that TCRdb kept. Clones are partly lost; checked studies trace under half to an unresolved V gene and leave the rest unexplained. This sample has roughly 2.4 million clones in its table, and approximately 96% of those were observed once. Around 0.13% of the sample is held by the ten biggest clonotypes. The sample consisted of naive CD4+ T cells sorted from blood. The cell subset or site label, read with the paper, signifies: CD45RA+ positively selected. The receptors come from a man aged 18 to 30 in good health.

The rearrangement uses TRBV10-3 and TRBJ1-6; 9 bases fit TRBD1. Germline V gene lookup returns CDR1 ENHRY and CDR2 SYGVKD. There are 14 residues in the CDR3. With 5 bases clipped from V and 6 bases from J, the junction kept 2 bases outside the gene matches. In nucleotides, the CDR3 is TGTGCCATCAGTACAGGGGGCCTTAATTCACCCCTCCACTTT. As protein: CAISTGGLNSPLHF.

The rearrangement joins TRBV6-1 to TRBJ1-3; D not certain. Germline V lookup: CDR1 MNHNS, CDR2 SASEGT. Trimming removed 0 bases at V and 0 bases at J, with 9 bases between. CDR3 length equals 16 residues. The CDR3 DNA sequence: TGTGCCAGCAGTGAAGCGAGCCTAACCTCTGGAAACACCATATATTTT. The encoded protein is CASSEASLTSGNTIYF.

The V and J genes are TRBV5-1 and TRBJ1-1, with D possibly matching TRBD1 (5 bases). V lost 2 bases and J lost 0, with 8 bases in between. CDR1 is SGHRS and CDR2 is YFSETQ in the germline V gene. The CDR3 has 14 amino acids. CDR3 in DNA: TGCGCCAGCAGCTTCGGACACGTGAACACTGAAGCTTTCTTT. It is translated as CASSFGHVNTEAFF. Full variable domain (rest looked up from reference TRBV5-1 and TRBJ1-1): KAGVTQTPRYLIKTRGQQVTLSCSPISGHRSVSWYQQTPGQGLQFLFEYFSETQRNKGNFPGRFSGRQFSNSRSEMNVSTLELGDSALYLCASSFGHVNTEAFFGQGTRLTVV.

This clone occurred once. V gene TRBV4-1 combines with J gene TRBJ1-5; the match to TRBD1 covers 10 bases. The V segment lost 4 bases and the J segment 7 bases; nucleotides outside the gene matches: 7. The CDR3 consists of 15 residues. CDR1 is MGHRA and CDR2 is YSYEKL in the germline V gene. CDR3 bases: TGCGCCAGCAGCCGGAGACAGGGGGCCGGCCAGCCCCAGCATTTT. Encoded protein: CASSRRQGAGQPQHF.

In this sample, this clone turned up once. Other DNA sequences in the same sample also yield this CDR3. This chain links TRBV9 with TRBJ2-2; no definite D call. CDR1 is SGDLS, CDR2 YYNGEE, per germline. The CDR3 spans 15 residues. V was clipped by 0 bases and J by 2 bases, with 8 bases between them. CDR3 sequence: CASSVGTVNTGELFF. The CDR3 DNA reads TGTGCCAGCAGCGTAGGGACGGTTAACACCGGGGAGCTGTTTTTT.

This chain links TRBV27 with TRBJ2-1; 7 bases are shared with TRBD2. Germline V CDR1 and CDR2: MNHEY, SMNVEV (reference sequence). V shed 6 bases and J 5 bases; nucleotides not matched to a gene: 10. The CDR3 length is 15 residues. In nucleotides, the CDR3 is TGTGCCAGCAGATCAGTTCCCGGGACTAACAATGAGCAGTTCTTC. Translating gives CASRSVPGTNNEQFF.

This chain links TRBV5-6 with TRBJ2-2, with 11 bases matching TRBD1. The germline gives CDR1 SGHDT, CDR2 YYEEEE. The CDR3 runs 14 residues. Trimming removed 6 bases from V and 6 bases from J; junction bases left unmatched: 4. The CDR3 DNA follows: TGTGCCAGCACCAGGGACAGGGGGGCCGGGGAGCTGTTTTTT. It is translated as CASTRDRGAGELFF.

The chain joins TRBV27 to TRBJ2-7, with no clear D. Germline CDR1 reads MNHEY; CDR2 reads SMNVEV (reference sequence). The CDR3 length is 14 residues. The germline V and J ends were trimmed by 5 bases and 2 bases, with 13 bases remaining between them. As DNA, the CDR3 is TGTGCCAGCAGTCCCCGTAGCAGCGCCTACGAGCAGTACTTC. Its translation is CASSPRSSAYEQYF.

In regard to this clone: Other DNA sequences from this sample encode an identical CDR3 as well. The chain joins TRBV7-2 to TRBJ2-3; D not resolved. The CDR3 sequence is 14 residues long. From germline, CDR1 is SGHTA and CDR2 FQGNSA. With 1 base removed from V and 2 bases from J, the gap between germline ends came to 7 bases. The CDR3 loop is CASSLDRYTDTQYF. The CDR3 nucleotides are TGTGCCAGCAGCTTAGACCGGTACACAGATACGCAGTATTTT.

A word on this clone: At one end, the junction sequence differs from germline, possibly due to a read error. In nucleotides, the CDR3 is TGTGCCAGCAGCTCTCCGAACCCCGGGGAGCTGTTTTTT. Its protein product is CASSSPNPGELFF. The V and J genes are TRBV28 and TRBJ2-2, with D unclear. This CDR3 has 13 residues. The germline V gene has CDR1 MDHEN and CDR2 SYDVKM.

The DNA for the CDR3 is TGTGCCAGCAGTTTAGGGACGGCCCTCACCGGGGAGCTGTTTTTT. Translating gives CASSLGTALTGELFF. This chain joins TRBV28 and TRBJ2-2, with D perhaps being TRBD1 or TRBD2 (5 bases each). V was pared by 2 bases and J by 4 bases, with 11 bases between. In germline, CDR1 is MDHEN, CDR2 SYDVKM. The CDR3 contains 15 residues.

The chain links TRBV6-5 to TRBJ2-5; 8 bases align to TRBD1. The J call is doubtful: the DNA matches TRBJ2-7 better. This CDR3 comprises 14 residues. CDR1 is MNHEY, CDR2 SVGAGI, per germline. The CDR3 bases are TGTGCCAGCAGTTACGCACAGGGGGCCTACGAGCAGTACTTC. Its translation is CASSYAQGAYEQYF.

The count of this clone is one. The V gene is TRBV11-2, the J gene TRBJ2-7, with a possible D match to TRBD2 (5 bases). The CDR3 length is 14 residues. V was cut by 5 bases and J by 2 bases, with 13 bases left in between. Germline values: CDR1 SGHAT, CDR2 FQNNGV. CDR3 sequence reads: CASSPPGFTYEQYF. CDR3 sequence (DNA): TGTGCCAGCAGCCCCCCGGGATTCACCTACGAGCAGTACTTC. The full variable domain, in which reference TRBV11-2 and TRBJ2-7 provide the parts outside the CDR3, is EAGVAQSPRYKIIEKRQSVAFWCNPISGHATLYWYQQILGQGPKLLIQFQNNGVVDDSQLPKDRFSAERLKGVDSTLKIQPAKLEDSAVYLCASSPPGFTYEQYFGPGTRLTVT.

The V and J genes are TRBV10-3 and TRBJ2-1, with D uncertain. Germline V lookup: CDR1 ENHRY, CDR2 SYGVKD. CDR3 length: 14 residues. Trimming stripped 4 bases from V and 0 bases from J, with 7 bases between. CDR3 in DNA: TGTGCCATCAGTGTCACGGACTCCTACAATGAGCAGTTCTTC. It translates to CAISVTDSYNEQFF.

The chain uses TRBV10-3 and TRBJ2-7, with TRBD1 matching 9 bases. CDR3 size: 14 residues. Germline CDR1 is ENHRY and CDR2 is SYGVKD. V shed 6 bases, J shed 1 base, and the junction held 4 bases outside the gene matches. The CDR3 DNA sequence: TGTGCCATCAGAGGGACAGGGACTTCCTACGAGCAGTACTTC. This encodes CAIRGTGTSYEQYF.

CDR3 sequence (DNA): TGTGCCTGGAGTGTACACTCGACCGGGGAGCTGTTTTTT. Amino acids: CAWSVHSTGELFF. The rearrangement uses TRBV30 and TRBJ2-2; no reliable D call. This CDR3 is 13 amino acids long. Germline CDR1 reads GTSNPN; CDR2 reads SVGIG (reference sequence). Trimming took off 0 bases at V and 5 bases at J, with 7 bases between the two ends. Full variable domain (rest looked up from reference TRBV30 and TRBJ2-2): SQTIHQWPATLVQPVGSPLSLECTVEGTSNPNLYWYRQAAGRGLQLLFYSVGIGQISSEVPQNLSASRPQDRQFILSSKKLLLSDSGFYLCAWSVHSTGELFFGEGSRLTVL.

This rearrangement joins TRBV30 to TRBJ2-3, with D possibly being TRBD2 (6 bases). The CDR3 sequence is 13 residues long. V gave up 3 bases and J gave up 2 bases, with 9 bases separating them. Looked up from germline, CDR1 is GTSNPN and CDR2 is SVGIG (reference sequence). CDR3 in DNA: TGTGCCTGGAGGGAGCGGGCCACAGATACGCAGTATTTT. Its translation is CAWRERATDTQYF.

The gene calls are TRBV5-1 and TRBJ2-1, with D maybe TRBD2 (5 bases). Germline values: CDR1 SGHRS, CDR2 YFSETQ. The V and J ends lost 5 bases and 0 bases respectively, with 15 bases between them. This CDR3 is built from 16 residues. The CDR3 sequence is CASRRTGSNSYNEQFF. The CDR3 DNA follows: TGCGCCAGCAGACGAACTGGGAGTAACTCCTACAATGAGCAGTTCTTC.

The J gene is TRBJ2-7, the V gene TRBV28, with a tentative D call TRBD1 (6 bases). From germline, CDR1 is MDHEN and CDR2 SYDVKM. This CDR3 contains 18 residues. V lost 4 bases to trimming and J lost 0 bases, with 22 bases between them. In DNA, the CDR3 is TGTGCCAGCAGTTCATTAAGAGGACAGCGTTCCTTCTCCTACGAGCAGTACTTC. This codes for CASSSLRGQRSFSYEQYF.

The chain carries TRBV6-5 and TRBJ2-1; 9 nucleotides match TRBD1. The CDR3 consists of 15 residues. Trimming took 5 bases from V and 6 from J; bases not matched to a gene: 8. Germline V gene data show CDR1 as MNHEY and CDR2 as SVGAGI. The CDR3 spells CASSNPGQGGNEQFF. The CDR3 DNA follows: TGTGCCAGCAGTAATCCGGGACAGGGTGGCAATGAGCAGTTCTTC.

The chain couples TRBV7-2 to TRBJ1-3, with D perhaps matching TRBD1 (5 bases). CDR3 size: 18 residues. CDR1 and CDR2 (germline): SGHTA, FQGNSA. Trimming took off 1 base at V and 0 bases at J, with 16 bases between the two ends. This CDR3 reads CASSLGGLQKSSGNTIYF. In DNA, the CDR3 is TGTGCCAGCAGCTTAGGGGGGTTACAGAAAAGCTCTGGAAACACCATATATTTT.

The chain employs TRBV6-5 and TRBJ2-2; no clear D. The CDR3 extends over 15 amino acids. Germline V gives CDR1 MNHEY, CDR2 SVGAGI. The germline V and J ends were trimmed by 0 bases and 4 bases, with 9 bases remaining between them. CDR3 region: CASSYSSLITGELFF. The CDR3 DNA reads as TGTGCCAGCAGTTACTCGAGTCTGATCACCGGGGAGCTGTTTTTT.

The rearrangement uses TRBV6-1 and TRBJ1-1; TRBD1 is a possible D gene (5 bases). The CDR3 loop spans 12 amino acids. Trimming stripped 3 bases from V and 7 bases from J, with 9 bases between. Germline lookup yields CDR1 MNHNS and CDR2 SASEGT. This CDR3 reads CASSDTGSEAFF. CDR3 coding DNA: TGTGCCAGCAGTGACACAGGTAGTGAAGCTTTCTTT.

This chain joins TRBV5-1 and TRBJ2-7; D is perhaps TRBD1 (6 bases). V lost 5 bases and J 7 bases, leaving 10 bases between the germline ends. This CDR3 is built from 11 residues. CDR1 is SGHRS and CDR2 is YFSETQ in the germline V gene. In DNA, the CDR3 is TGCGCCAGCAGAGAGGGGGTTGAGCAGTACTTC. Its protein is CASREGVEQYF.

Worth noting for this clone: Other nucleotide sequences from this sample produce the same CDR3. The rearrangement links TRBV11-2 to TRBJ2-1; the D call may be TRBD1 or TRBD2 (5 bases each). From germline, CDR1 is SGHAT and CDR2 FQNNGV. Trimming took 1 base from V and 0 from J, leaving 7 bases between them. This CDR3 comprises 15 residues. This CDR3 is CASSLGGSSYNEQFF. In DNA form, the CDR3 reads TGTGCCAGCAGCTTAGGGGGGAGCTCCTACAATGAGCAGTTCTTC. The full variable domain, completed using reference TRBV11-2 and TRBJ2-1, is EAGVAQSPRYKIIEKRQSVAFWCNPISGHATLYWYQQILGQGPKLLIQFQNNGVVDDSQLPKDRFSAERLKGVDSTLKIQPAKLEDSAVYLCASSLGGSSYNEQFFGPGTRLTVL.

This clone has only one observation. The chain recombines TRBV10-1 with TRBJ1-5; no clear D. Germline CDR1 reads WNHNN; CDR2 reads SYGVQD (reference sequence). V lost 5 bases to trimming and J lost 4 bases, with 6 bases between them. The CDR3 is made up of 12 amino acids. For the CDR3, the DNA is TGCGCCAGCAGTAATGTTAATCAGCCCCAGCATTTT. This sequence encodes CASSNVNQPQHF.

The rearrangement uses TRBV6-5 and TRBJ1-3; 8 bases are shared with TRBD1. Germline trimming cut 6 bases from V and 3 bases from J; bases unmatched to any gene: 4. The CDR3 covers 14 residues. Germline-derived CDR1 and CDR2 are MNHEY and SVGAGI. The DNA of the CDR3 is TGTGCCAGCAGATCGGACAGGGTTGGAAACACCATATATTTT. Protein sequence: CASRSDRVGNTIYF.

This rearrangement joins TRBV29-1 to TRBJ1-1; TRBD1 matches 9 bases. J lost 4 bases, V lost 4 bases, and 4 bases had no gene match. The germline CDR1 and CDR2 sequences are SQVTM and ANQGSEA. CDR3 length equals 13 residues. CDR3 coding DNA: TGCAGCGTTGTGGGGACAGGGCGCACTGAAGCTTTCTTT. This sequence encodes CSVVGTGRTEAFF.